One sample yielded the 19 T cell receptor beta chains listed below, sequenced in a study of PD-1 blockade in classical Hodgkin lymphoma. Stated time point: cycle 4 day 1 (C4D1), after less than 7 weeks of nivolumab. Each patient relapsed following autologous stem cell transplantation, and prior brentuximab vedotin exposure differed. Profiling relied on immunoSEQ multiplex PCR, and the TCRdb table lists in-frame clones only, not all of them. The sample includes around 21,000 clones, approximately 73% seen only once; the top ten take 20%. The sample was peripheral blood mononuclear cells (PBMCs), taken before the fourth cycle of nivolumab. The source of these receptors is a human donor with classical Hodgkin lymphoma.

This rearrangement joins TRBV19 to TRBJ2-3, with D uncertain. The CDR3 runs 12 residues. Germline assignment: CDR1 LNHDA and CDR2 SQIVND (reference sequence). The V and J ends lost 3 bases and 7 bases respectively, with 8 bases between them. CDR3 nucleotides: TGTGCCAGTAGTATGAACGGAAATACGCAGTATTTT. Translated: CASSMNGNTQYF.

This clone was detected once. The chain carries TRBV19 and TRBJ2-3; 7 bases match TRBD2. CDR3 length equals 16 residues. Looked up from germline, CDR1 is LNHDA and CDR2 is SQIVND (reference sequence). The junction had 14 bases not matched to a gene; V was cut back by 9 bases and J by 2 bases. This CDR3 is CASSRGDLRHTDTQYF. The CDR3 nucleotides are TGTGCCAGCAGCCGGGGGGACCTCCGGCACACAGATACGCAGTATTTT. Drawing the rest from reference TRBV19 and TRBJ2-3, the complete variable domain is DGGITQSPKYLFRKEGQNVTLSCEQNLNHDAMYWYRQDPGQGLRLIYYSQIVNDFQKGDIAEGYSVSREKKESFPLTVTSAQKNPTAFYLCASSRGDLRHTDTQYFGPGTRLTVL.

The CDR3 loop is CASSLGGFVGEQYV. CDR3 nucleotide sequence: TGTGCCAGCAGTTTAGGGGGGTTTGTGGGCGAGCAGTACGTC. V is TRBV28 and J is TRBJ2-7, with a weak D call TRBD2 (6 bases). V was clipped by 2 bases and J by 6 bases, with 14 bases between them. CDR3 size: 14 residues. Germline values: CDR1 MDHEN, CDR2 SYDVKM.

This sequence joins TRBV7-9 and TRBJ1-2; TRBD1 matches 7 bases. V lost 1 base and J lost 2; bases outside the gene matches: 10. This CDR3 has 17 residues. CDR1 is SEHNR, CDR2 FQNEAQ, per germline (reference sequence). Here the CDR3 DNA reads TGTGCCAGCAGCTTAGGTGGGAGACAGGGAGGGAACTATGGCTACACCTTC. This sequence encodes CASSLGGRQGGNYGYTF.

The chain is built from TRBV5-4 and TRBJ2-7; the match to TRBD2 covers 8 bases. Germline V gene data show CDR1 as SGHNT and CDR2 as YYREEE (reference sequence). The CDR3 contains 14 residues. J lost 5 bases, V lost 3 bases, and 7 bases had no gene match. The CDR3 is CASSSGRGAHEQYV. DNA of the CDR3: TGTGCCAGCAGCTCAGGGCGGGGGGCCCACGAGCAGTACGTC.

The chain employs TRBV28 and TRBJ2-7; D gene uncertain. The V end lost 5 bases, the J end lost 4 bases, and 3 bases lay between the germline ends. The CDR3 length is 10 residues. Germline V CDR1 and CDR2: MDHEN, SYDVKM. CDR3 region: CASSQYEQYF. The CDR3 region has the DNA TGTGCCAGCAGTCAGTACGAGCAGTACTTC. The full variable domain, with the rest looked up from reference TRBV28 and TRBJ2-7, is DVKVTQSSRYLVKRTGEKVFLECVQDMDHENMFWYRQDPGLGLRLIYFSYDVKMKEKGDIPEGYSVSREKKERFSLILESASTNQTSMYLCASSQYEQYFGPGTRLTVT.

V gene TRBV10-3 combines with J gene TRBJ1-1, with 9 bases lining up with TRBD1. The CDR3 covers 17 residues. The trim removed 5 bases at V and 4 bases at J, leaving 14 bases unmatched. Germline loops: CDR1 ENHRY, CDR2 SYGVKD. CDR3: CAISPGTGTTASTEAFF. The CDR3 nucleotides read TGTGCCATCAGTCCCGGGACAGGGACTACGGCGAGCACTGAAGCTTTCTTT.

This clone showed up just a few times. Here the CDR3 reads CASRMGPNTGELFF. DNA of the CDR3: TGTGCCAGTAGGATGGGACCGAACACCGGGGAGCTGTTTTTT. The chain joins TRBV19 to TRBJ2-2; D assignment may be TRBD1 or TRBD2 (5 bases each). This CDR3 is 14 amino acids long. The V end lost 6 bases, the J end lost 0 bases, and 8 bases lay between the germline ends. CDR1 LNHDA and CDR2 SQIVND come from the germline V gene (reference sequence).

The chain recombines TRBV30 with TRBJ2-7, with D possibly TRBD2 on 6 matching bases. CDR3 length equals 17 residues. Trimming removed 5 bases at V and 0 bases at J, with 23 bases between. Looked up from germline, CDR1 is GTSNPN and CDR2 is SVGIG (reference sequence). In nucleotides, the CDR3 is TGTGCCTGGGGGCCACCGGAGCCCCAAGCGGGCTCCTACGAGCAGTACTTC. Translated, it gives CAWGPPEPQAGSYEQYF.

This clone has just one count. The genes are TRBV2 and TRBJ1-1, with D possibly being TRBD1 (6 bases). The germline gives CDR1 SNHLY, CDR2 FYNNEI. The CDR3 runs to 15 residues. V was cut by 5 bases and J by 0 bases, with 13 bases left in between. The CDR3 region has the DNA TGTGCCAGCAGTCTTACAGGGTCCATGAACACTGAAGCTTTCTTT. Amino acid sequence: CASSLTGSMNTEAFF.

This chain connects TRBV7-9 to TRBJ1-2; TRBD1 matches at 8 bases. The V gene's germline CDR1 is SEHNR and CDR2 FQNEAQ (reference sequence). The junction had 12 bases not matched to a gene; V was cut back by 6 bases and J by 3 bases. This CDR3 has 16 amino acids. The CDR3 reads CASSFISSTGDYGYTF. The CDR3 nucleotides read TGTGCCAGCAGTTTTATATCTTCGACAGGGGACTATGGCTACACCTTC.

This clone was picked up one time. This chain joins TRBV21-1 and TRBJ1-6; TRBD1, the table's D call, was not compared with the DNA. TRBV21-1 is a pseudogene segment. The CDR3 length is 16 residues. The CDR3 DNA is TGTGCCAGCAGCAAAGGTCAACAGGGGTCAGGCTCACCCCTCCACTTT. Translated, it gives CASSKGQQGSGSPLHF.

CDR3: CASRGAPLAFF. CDR3 sequence (DNA): TGTGCCAGCAGGGGGGCCCCTTTGGCTTTCTTT. V is TRBV6-6 and J is TRBJ1-1; maybe TRBD1 (6 bases). The CDR3 sequence is 11 residues long. V was cut by 6 bases and J by 11 bases, with 13 bases left in between. Germline CDR1 and CDR2: MNHNY and SVGAGI (reference sequence).

The genes are TRBV19 and TRBJ2-5; 12 nucleotides match TRBD1. The CDR3 has 16 residues. Germline V gives CDR1 LNHDA, CDR2 SQIVND (reference sequence). The V and J ends lost 5 bases and 6 bases, in that order; junction bases with no gene match: 10. The CDR3 DNA sequence: TGTGCCAGTAGTCCCGGGGGACAGGGGGCGTTGAAGACCCAGTACTTC. Translation: CASSPGGQGALKTQYF.

Notes on this clone: The same CDR3 arises from other DNA sequences in this sample as well. The V call is TRBV11-2, the J call TRBJ2-5; D unresolved. Trimming stripped 5 bases from V and 1 base from J, with 2 bases between. Germline V CDR1 and CDR2: SGHAT, FQNNGV. The CDR3 consists of 11 residues. Here the CDR3 reads CASSLQETQYF. CDR3 bases: TGTGCCAGCAGCCTCCAAGAGACCCAGTACTTC.

The V call is TRBV19, the J call TRBJ1-2; TRBD1 agrees at 7 bases. The germline gives CDR1 LNHDA, CDR2 SQIVND (reference sequence). Losses at the gene ends were 3 bases for V and 7 bases for J; bases not matched to a gene: 5. The CDR3 runs to 13 residues. CDR3 bases: TGTGCCAGTAGTATCCGACAGGGTGGTGGCTACACCTTC. Protein sequence: CASSIRQGGGYTF.

This sequence joins TRBV29-1 and TRBJ2-5, with 7 bases aligning to TRBD1. With V trimmed by 5 bases and J by 5 bases, 5 bases remained unmatched. In germline, CDR1 is SQVTM, CDR2 ANQGSEA. The CDR3 runs to 12 residues. The CDR3 DNA follows: TGCAGCGTTTACAGGGGTGGCGAGACCCAGTACTTC. The encoded protein is CSVYRGGETQYF.

The CDR3, as DNA: TGTGCCAGCAGCCCGAGGACAGGGCAGAACACTGAAGCTTTCTTT. This gives the protein CASSPRTGQNTEAFF. The chain employs TRBV5-4 and TRBJ1-1; 8 bases are shared with TRBD1. Germline CDR1 and CDR2: SGHNT and YYREEE (reference sequence). The V and J ends lost 4 bases and 1 base, in that order; junction bases with no gene match: 6. CDR3 length: 15 residues.

V is TRBV11-2 and J is TRBJ1-1; 11 bases are shared with TRBD1. Trimming removed 4 bases from V and 2 bases from J; junction bases left unmatched: 6. This CDR3 is 16 amino acids long. In germline, CDR1 is SGHAT, CDR2 FQNNGV. The CDR3 bases are TGTGCCAGCAGCTCGCGGACAGGGGGCCACAACACTGAAGCTTTCTTT. It is translated as CASSSRTGGHNTEAFF.